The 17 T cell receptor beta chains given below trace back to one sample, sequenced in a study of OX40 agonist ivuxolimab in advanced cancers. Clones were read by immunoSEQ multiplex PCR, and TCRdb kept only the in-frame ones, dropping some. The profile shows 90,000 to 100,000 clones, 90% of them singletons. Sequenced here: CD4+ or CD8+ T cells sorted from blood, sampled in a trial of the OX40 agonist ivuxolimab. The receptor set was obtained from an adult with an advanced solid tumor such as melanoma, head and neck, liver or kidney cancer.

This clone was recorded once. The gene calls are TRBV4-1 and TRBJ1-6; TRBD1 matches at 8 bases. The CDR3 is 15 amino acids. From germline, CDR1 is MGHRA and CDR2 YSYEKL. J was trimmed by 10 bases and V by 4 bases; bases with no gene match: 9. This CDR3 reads CASSLQGAGGSPLHF. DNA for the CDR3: TGCGCCAGCAGCCTCCAGGGGGCAGGAGGGTCACCCCTCCACTTT.

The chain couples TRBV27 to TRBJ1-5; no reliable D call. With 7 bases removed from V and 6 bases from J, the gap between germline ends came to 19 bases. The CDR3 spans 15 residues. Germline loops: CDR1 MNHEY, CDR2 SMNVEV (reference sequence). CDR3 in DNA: TGTGCCAGCACCCCCAGAGGACGAGTAGCTCAGCCCCAGCATTTT. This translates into CASTPRGRVAQPQHF.

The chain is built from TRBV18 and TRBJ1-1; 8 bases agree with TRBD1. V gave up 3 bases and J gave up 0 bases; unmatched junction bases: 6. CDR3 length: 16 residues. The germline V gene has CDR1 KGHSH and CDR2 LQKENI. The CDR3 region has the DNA TGTGCCAGCTCACCGCTAAGGACAGGGTTGAACACTGAAGCTTTCTTT. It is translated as CASSPLRTGLNTEAFF.

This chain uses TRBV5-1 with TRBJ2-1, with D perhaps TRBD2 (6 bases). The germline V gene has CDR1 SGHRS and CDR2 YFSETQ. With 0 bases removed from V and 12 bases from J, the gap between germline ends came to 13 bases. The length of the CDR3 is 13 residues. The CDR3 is CASSLALGGGQFF. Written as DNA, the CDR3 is TGCGCCAGCAGCTTGGCCTTGGGGGGAGGGCAGTTCTTC.

The CDR3 nucleotides read TGTGCCAGCAGCTTAAGGTTCAATGAGCAGTTCTTC. It codes for CASSLRFNEQFF. This chain connects TRBV7-2 to TRBJ2-1; D unclear. The germline CDR1 and CDR2 sequences are SGHTA and FQGNSA. V lost 2 bases, J lost 6 bases, and 5 bases lay in between. The CDR3 spans 12 residues. The full variable domain, in which reference TRBV7-2 and TRBJ2-1 provide the parts outside the CDR3, is GAGVSQSPSNKVTEKGKDVELRCDPISGHTALYWYRQSLGQGLEFLIYFQGNSAPDKSGLPSDRFSAERTGGSVSTLTIQRTQQEDSAVYLCASSLRFNEQFFGPGTRLTVL.

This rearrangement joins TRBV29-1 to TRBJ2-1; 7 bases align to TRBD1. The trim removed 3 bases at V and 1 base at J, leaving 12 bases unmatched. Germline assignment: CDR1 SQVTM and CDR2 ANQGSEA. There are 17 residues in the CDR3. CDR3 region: CSVERYRTGLSYNEQFF. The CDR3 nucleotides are TGCAGCGTTGAGCGCTACCGGACAGGCTTGTCCTACAATGAGCAGTTCTTC.

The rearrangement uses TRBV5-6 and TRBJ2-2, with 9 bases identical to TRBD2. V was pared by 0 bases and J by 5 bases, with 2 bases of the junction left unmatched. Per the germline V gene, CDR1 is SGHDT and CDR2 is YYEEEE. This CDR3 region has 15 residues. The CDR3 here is CASSLGLADTGELFF. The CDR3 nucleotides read TGTGCCAGCAGCTTGGGACTAGCGGATACCGGGGAGCTGTTTTTT.

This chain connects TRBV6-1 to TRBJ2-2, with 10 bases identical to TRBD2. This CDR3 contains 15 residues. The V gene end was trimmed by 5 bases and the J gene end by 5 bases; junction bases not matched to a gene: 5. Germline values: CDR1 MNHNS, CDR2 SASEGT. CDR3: CASSPLAGGTGELFF. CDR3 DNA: TGTGCCAGCAGTCCATTAGCGGGAGGAACCGGGGAGCTGTTTTTT.

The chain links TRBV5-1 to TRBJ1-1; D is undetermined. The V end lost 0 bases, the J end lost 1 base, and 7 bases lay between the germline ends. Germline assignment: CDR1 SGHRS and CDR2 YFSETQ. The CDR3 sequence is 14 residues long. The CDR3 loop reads CASSLATTNTEAFF. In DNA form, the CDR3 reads TGCGCCAGCAGCTTGGCGACAACGAACACTGAAGCTTTCTTT.

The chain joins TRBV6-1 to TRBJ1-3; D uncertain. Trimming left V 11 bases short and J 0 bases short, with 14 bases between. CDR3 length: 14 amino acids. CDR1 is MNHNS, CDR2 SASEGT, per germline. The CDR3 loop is CAASRDNSGNTIYF. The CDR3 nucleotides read TGTGCCGCCTCGCGGGATAACTCTGGAAACACCATATATTTT.

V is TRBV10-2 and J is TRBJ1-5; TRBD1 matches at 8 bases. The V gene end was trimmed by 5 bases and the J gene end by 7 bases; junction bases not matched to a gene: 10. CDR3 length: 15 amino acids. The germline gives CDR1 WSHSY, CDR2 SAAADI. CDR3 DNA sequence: TGCGCCAGCAGTTCCTGGCCACAGGGGGGGCAGCCCCAGCATTTT. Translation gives CASSSWPQGGQPQHF.

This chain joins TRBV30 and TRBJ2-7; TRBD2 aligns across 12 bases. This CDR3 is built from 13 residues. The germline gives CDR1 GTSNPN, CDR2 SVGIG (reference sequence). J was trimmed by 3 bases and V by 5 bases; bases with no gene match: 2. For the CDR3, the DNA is TGTGCCTGGGCTAGCGGGGGGGTCTACGAGCAGTACTTC. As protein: CAWASGGVYEQYF.

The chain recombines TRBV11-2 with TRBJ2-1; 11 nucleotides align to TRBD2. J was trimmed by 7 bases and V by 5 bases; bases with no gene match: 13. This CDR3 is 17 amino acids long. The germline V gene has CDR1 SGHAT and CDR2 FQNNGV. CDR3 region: CASSPQPRLAGFNEQFF. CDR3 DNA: TGTGCCAGCAGCCCACAGCCTCGACTAGCGGGGTTTAATGAGCAGTTCTTC.

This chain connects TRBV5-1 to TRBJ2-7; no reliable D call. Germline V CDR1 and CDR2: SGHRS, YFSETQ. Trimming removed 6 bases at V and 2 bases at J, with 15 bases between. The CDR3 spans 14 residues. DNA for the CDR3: TGCGCCAGCAAAACTTGGGCAGGAACCTACGAGCAGTACTTC. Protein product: CASKTWAGTYEQYF.

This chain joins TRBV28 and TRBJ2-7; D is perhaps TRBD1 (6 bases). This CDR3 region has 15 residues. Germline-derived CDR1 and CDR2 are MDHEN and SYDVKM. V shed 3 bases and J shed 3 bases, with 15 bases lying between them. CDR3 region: CASSFSGTMGYEQYF. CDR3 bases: TGTGCCAGCAGTTTCTCCGGGACAATGGGCTACGAGCAGTACTTC.

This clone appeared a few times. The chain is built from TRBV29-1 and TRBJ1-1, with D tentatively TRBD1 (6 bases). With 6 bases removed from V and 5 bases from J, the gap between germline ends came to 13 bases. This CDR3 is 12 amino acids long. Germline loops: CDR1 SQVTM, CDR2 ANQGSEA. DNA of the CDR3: TGCAGCGTAGCAGGGGAGGGGACTGAAGCTTTCTTT. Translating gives CSVAGEGTEAFF.

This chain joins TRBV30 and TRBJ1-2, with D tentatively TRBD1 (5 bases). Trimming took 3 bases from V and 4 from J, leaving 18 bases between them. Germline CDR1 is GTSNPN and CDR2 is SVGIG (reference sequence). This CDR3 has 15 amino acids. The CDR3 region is CAWRTPGTAFYGYTF. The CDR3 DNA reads TGTGCCTGGAGGACACCCGGGACCGCCTTCTATGGCTACACCTTC.